Following are 27 T cell receptor beta chains from one sample sequenced in a study of blood T cells in healthy people across ages. PCR was performed a second time for roughly 6 to 12 cycles using a sample-barcoded 5' primer and a J-beta primer mix. TCRdb independently ran MiXCR on the 5' RACE reads; one entry per CDR3 protein. The sample holds over 1,200,000 distinct CDR3 sequences, around 55% seen once. Sequenced: blood. Every receptor here comes from a man in his late teens or twenties in good health.

The chain uses TRBV20-1 and TRBJ2-3, with 8 bases aligning to TRBD1. The V and J ends lost 0 bases and 9 bases, in that order; junction bases with no gene match: 17. In germline, CDR1 is DFQATT, CDR2 SNEGSKA (reference sequence). The CDR3 totals 17 residues. CDR3 loop: CSARDVGVDRDTLTQYF. In DNA form, the CDR3 reads TGCAGTGCTAGAGATGTAGGTGTGGACAGGGACACGTTGACGCAGTATTTT.

V is TRBV20-1 and J is TRBJ2-7; the D is unclear. The V gene's germline CDR1 is DFQATT and CDR2 SNEGSKA (reference sequence). The V end lost 0 bases, the J end lost 6 bases, and 9 bases lay between the germline ends. CDR3 length: 12 amino acids. CDR3 in amino acids: CSAREGVAEQYF. The DNA for the CDR3 is TGCAGTGCTAGAGAAGGCGTTGCCGAGCAGTACTTC.

As for this clonotype: At one boundary the junction diverges from the germline segment, which might be a read error. The genes are TRBV4-1 and TRBJ1-3; D remains unclear. The CDR3 has 13 residues. Germline CDR1 MGHRA, CDR2 YSYEKL. The CDR3 DNA reads TGCGCCAACAGCCAAGTCTCTGGAAACACCATATATTTT. It encodes CANSQVSGNTIYF.

CDR3 DNA: TGTGCCAGCAGTGGGGAAGACACTAGCGGGACCTACAATGAGCAGTTCTTC. This translates into CASSGEDTSGTYNEQFF. The V gene is TRBV27, the J gene TRBJ2-1, with TRBD2 identical over 10 bases. Germline V CDR1 and CDR2: MNHEY, SMNVEV (reference sequence). Trimming took 5 bases from V and 2 from J; bases not matched to a gene: 9. CDR3 length: 17 amino acids.

V and J are TRBV27 and TRBJ2-3; D might be TRBD1 or TRBD2, each matching 5 bases. The CDR3 runs to 13 residues. The germline CDR1 and CDR2 sequences are MNHEY and SMNVEV (reference sequence). V was pared by 5 bases and J by 7 bases, with 13 bases between. The CDR3 DNA sequence: TGTGCCAGCAGTCCGGGGCAGGGATATACGCAGTATTTT. Residues: CASSPGQGYTQYF.

This clonotype was recorded many times. One end of the junction does not line up with germline, which may come from a read error. The chain joins TRBV4-2 to TRBJ2-1; weak D call: TRBD2 (6 bases). This CDR3 contains 15 residues. The germline V gene encodes CDR1 LGHNA and CDR2 YNFKEQ. CDR3 bases: TGCGCCAGCAGCCCGACCGGGAGCTCCTACAATGAGCAGTTCTTC. This gives the protein CASSPTGSSYNEQFF.

This clonotype has a handful of counts. V and J are TRBV7-6 and TRBJ2-3, with 7 bases fitting TRBD2. With 5 bases clipped from V and 3 bases from J, the junction kept 8 bases outside the gene matches. The CDR3 runs 15 residues. Germline loops: CDR1 SGHVS, CDR2 FNYEAQ. CDR3 sequence reads: CASSPPGGRTDTQYF. The CDR3 nucleotides read TGTGCCAGCAGCCCCCCGGGGGGTAGAACAGATACGCAGTATTTT.

V usage is TRBV6-6 and J usage is TRBJ1-4; no definite D call. The germline V gene encodes CDR1 MNHNY and CDR2 SVGAGI (reference sequence). This CDR3 is built from 13 residues. Trimming cost V 7 bases and J 5 bases, with 11 bases left between them. The chain's CDR3 is CASTPRVNEKLFF. The CDR3 DNA reads TGTGCCAGCACTCCTAGGGTGAATGAAAAACTGTTTTTT.

This clonotype was found a few times. The CDR3 loop reads CASRTQGSHEKLFF. CDR3 DNA: TGTGCCAGCAGGACTCAGGGCTCTCACGAAAAACTGTTTTTT. The rearrangement joins TRBV12-3 or TRBV12-4 to TRBJ1-4, with D possibly matching TRBD1 (5 bases). The CDR3 spans 14 residues. V was clipped by 6 bases and J by 8 bases, with 16 bases between them.

The sample holds a few counts of this clonotype. The J gene is TRBJ2-1, the V gene TRBV20-1; TRBD2 agrees at 13 bases. Germline V gene sequence: CDR1 DFQATT, CDR2 SNEGSKA (reference sequence). CDR3 size: 17 residues. The ends lost 0 bases at V and 4 bases at J; junction bases unmatched: 6. CDR3 sequence: CSARDRTSGSLYNEQFF. The CDR3 bases are TGCAGTGCTAGAGATCGGACTAGCGGGAGTCTTTACAATGAGCAGTTCTTC.

This CDR3 is CASSELIESYGYTF. The DNA for the CDR3 is TGTGCCAGCAGTGAATTGATAGAAAGCTATGGCTACACCTTC. The V gene is TRBV25-1, the J gene TRBJ1-2; D call uncertain. The ends were cut back, 1 base at V and 4 bases at J, with 10 bases in the middle. Germline V CDR1 and CDR2: MGHDK, SYGVNS. CDR3 length: 14 amino acids.

This clonotype came up a few times. The chain combines TRBV4-3 with TRBJ1-2; D is perhaps TRBD1 (5 bases). The V gene lost 1 base and the J gene lost 4 bases, with 10 bases spanning the gap. Germline CDR1 is LGHNA and CDR2 is YSLEER. The CDR3 length is 14 residues. CDR3 nucleotide sequence: TGCGCCAGCAGCCAAGGGGGGGAGGTCTATGGCTACACCTTC. It translates to CASSQGGEVYGYTF.

The rearrangement links TRBV5-4 to TRBJ2-7; the D is unclear. The germline CDR1 and CDR2 sequences are SGHNT and YYREEE (reference sequence). This CDR3 has 15 residues. V was shortened by 0 bases and J by 5 bases, with 15 bases between the two germline ends. The CDR3 spells CASSLDEFYLDEQYF. CDR3 DNA: TGTGCCAGCAGCTTGGACGAGTTTTATTTGGACGAGCAGTACTTC.

The chain links TRBV28 to TRBJ1-1; tentative D call: TRBD1 (6 bases). The CDR3 has 14 residues. Germline V lookup: CDR1 MDHEN, CDR2 SYDVKM. V was clipped by 6 bases and J by 6 bases, with 17 bases between them. The CDR3 DNA follows: TGTGCCAGCAGACGCCCCTCCAGGGGCCCTGAAGCTTTCTTT. This codes for CASRRPSRGPEAFF.

The J gene is TRBJ2-7, the V gene TRBV6-1, with D possibly TRBD1 on 5 matching bases. The J call may be faulty, since TRBJ2-5 better matches the DNA end. The V gene's germline CDR1 is MNHNS and CDR2 SASEGT. The CDR3 consists of 15 residues. The CDR3: CASSARQTWWVTQYF. The CDR3 DNA reads as TGTGCCAGCAGTGCAAGACAGACCTGGTGGGTGACCCAGTACTTC.

The rearrangement links TRBV7-2 to TRBJ2-3; no reliable D call. The CDR3 consists of 15 residues. Germline CDR1 SGHTA, CDR2 FQGNSA. Trimming shortened V by 3 bases and J by 0 bases, and 10 bases separated the two germline ends. This chain's CDR3 is CASSFHQASTDTQYF. CDR3 in DNA: TGTGCCAGCAGCTTCCACCAAGCTAGCACAGATACGCAGTATTTT.

This clonotype has more than one count but fewer than ten. The chain carries TRBV15 and TRBJ2-5; D gene uncertain. Deletions cut 0 bases from V and 5 bases from J, with 4 bases between. The CDR3 totals 12 residues. The germline V gene encodes CDR1 LNHNV and CDR2 YYDKDF (reference sequence). CDR3 nucleotide sequence: TGTGCCACCAGCAGAGATCTGGAGACCCAGTACTTC. Translated, it gives CATSRDLETQYF.

This chain connects TRBV6-6 to TRBJ2-1; no clear D gene. V lost 6 bases and J lost 9, with 12 bases in between. Germline lookup yields CDR1 MNHNY and CDR2 SVGAGI (reference sequence). The CDR3 has 12 amino acids. Here the CDR3 reads CASREVYGEQFF. The CDR3 DNA reads as TGTGCCAGCAGGGAAGTTTACGGTGAGCAGTTCTTC.

The chain joins TRBV12-3 or TRBV12-4 to TRBJ1-5; D may be TRBD1 (6 bases). This CDR3 contains 14 residues. V was pared by 6 bases and J by 1 base, with 10 bases between. CDR3 sequence: CASRLGQSNQPQHF. DNA for the CDR3: TGTGCCAGCAGACTCGGACAGAGCAATCAGCCCCAGCATTTT.

V usage is TRBV11-2 and J usage is TRBJ1-2; a weak D match, TRBD1 (6 bases). V lost 4 bases and J lost 12, with 27 bases in between. CDR3 length: 16 residues. Germline V gene data show CDR1 as SGHAT and CDR2 as FQNNGV. CDR3 nucleotide sequence: TGTGCCAGCAGCTGGGCCGAGGGGGAAGGAGGAGAGGGCCACACCTTC. This sequence encodes CASSWAEGEGGEGHTF.

The CDR3 here is CASSLAQGWEHTQYF. The DNA for the CDR3 is TGTGCCAGCAGCTTAGCCCAGGGGTGGGAGCATACGCAGTATTTT. The chain uses TRBV4-2 and TRBJ2-3; perhaps TRBD1 as D (6 bases). In germline, CDR1 is LGHNA, CDR2 YNFKEQ. The CDR3 totals 15 residues. The V end was cut by 5 bases, the J end by 7 bases, with 19 bases between.

This clonotype was picked up a small number of times. V gene TRBV20-1 combines with J gene TRBJ1-1, with TRBD1 matching 8 bases. The germline V gene encodes CDR1 DFQATT and CDR2 SNEGSKA (reference sequence). This CDR3 has 14 residues. V gave up 3 bases and J gave up 1 base; unmatched junction bases: 4. CDR3 residues: CSARETGENTEAFF. The DNA of the CDR3 is TGCAGTGCTAGGGAGACAGGGGAGAACACTGAAGCTTTCTTT.

The chain carries TRBV29-1 and TRBJ1-2, with TRBD1 as a possible D gene (5 bases). The CDR3 totals 13 residues. Trimming pared 3 bases from V and 4 bases from J, leaving 12 bases between. Per the germline V gene, CDR1 is SQVTM and CDR2 is ANQGSEA. The CDR3 spells CSVEGGDLYGYTF. CDR3 DNA sequence: TGCAGCGTTGAGGGGGGGGATCTCTATGGCTACACCTTC.

The gene calls are TRBV28 and TRBJ1-2, with TRBD1 identical over 10 bases. Germline CDR1 and CDR2: MDHEN and SYDVKM. V gave up 5 bases and J gave up 7 bases; unmatched junction bases: 10. CDR3 length: 15 amino acids. CDR3 in DNA: TGTGCCAGCAGTAAAGCCCGACAGGGGGCGAGTGGCTACACCTTC. It translates to CASSKARQGASGYTF.

This rearrangement joins TRBV4-1 to TRBJ2-7; no clear D gene. The V and J ends lost 1 base and 2 bases respectively, with 12 bases between them. CDR1 and CDR2 from the germline V gene are MGHRA and YSYEKL. The CDR3 has 15 residues. The chain's CDR3 is CASSQGFVQPYEQYF. CDR3 in DNA: TGCGCCAGCAGCCAAGGATTCGTACAACCCTACGAGCAGTACTTC.

The V call is TRBV15, the J call TRBJ2-5; TRBD2 might be the D (5 bases). Germline values: CDR1 LNHNV, CDR2 YYDKDF (reference sequence). With 0 bases removed from V and 5 bases from J, the gap between germline ends came to 13 bases. CDR3 size: 15 residues. CDR3 amino acids: CATSRDQGSGETQYF. The DNA of the CDR3 is TGTGCCACCAGCAGAGATCAAGGGTCGGGGGAGACCCAGTACTTC.

V gene TRBV12-3 or TRBV12-4 combines with J gene TRBJ1-2; TRBD1 is a possible D gene (6 bases). The CDR3 contains 14 residues. With 5 bases removed from V and 2 bases from J, the gap between germline ends came to 12 bases. In nucleotides, the CDR3 is TGTGCCAGCAGTACAGGACAGTTCAACTATGGCTACACCTTC. This translates into CASSTGQFNYGYTF.